This TCR beta chain was observed in a study of blood T cell repertoires in COVID-19. Study summary: PBMCs, B-cell-depleted T cells, or T cells were the source of the cDNA or gDNA that made up the material.

In germline, CDR1 is GTSNPN, CDR2 SVGIG (reference sequence). The length of the CDR3 is 14 residues. J was trimmed by 0 bases and V by 7 bases; bases with no gene match: 5. Authors' processing steps: Amplification from reference gene primers served as the basis for estimated nucleated cell counts. Only in-frame clones appear in the TCRdb table, and some are missing; sequencing was by immunoSEQ multiplex PCR. V and J calls and clone size are copied from that table; D and trimming were computed from the DNA. Among around 84,000 clones listed, around 82% were seen once. This sequence was found in a man older than 75 with active or convalescent COVID-19. The sample consisted of peripheral blood. The chain employs TRBV30 and TRBJ2-1; 8 positions match TRBD1. The DNA for the CDR3 is TGTGCCTTAATCCAGGGGGCCTCCTACAATGAGCAGTTCTTC. Amino acids: CALIQGASYNEQFF.